The rows below give T cell receptor beta chains drawn from one sample of a study of beta chain features in type 1 diabetes. TCRdb's table, derived via immunoSEQ multiplex PCR, lists solely in-frame clones and lacks some. The data contain about 660,000 clones, over 12% of them singletons. Material: naive CD4+ T cells from blood. The source of these receptors is a man in his late teens or twenties with type 1 diabetes. CDR3s leave out the opening cysteine and the closing phenylalanine or tryptophan. D genes are given only for firm matches.

v_call | d_call | cdr3_aa
TRBV5-6 | . | ASSRHTEAF
TRBV18 | TRBD1 | ASSPSTGTLNTEAF
TRBV25-1 | . | ASSGRREGPLH
TRBV4-1 | . | ASSHIRTQGDEQY
TRBV4-2 | . | ASSQESGRNTEAF
TRBV18 | TRBD1 | ASSPPGQGADYGYT
TRBV7-2 | TRBD2 | ASSRGLALSTDTQY
TRBV5-4 | TRBD1 | ASSATTGVAEKLF
TRBV7-9 | . | ASSLEQTGKY
TRBV4-3 | . | ASSQDSGANTYEQY
TRBV28 | . | ASSLGYNEQF
TRBV9 | TRBD1 | ASSVQDRVYGNIQY
TRBV9 | TRBD2 | ASSQEVLAGGFAGELF
TRBV2 | . | ASSMNGYEQY
TRBV11-2 | . | ASSLLREYNEQF
TRBV7-9 | TRBD2 | ASSSWREEQNEQF
TRBV28 | TRBD2 | ASSLAGGHHEQY
TRBV29-1 | . | SVKHASSYEQY
TRBV7-2 | TRBD2 | ASSLGTSGTYEQY
TRBV21-1 | . | ASTQRGTGDQPQH
TRBV7-2 | . | ASSPNPSGDTQY
TRBV5-4 | TRBD2 | ASSLAYRTSGETQY
TRBV19 | . | ASSADSIIADTQY
TRBV19 | . | ASRDPSSTDTQY
TRBV5-6 | TRBD2 | ASSAGLGTRNEQF
TRBV7-2 | TRBD1 | ASSSLQGDSPLH
TRBV19 | . | ASSTPAGRRNQPQH
TRBV7-2 | . | ASSLVAAGNYGYT
TRBV7-9 | . | ASSLRWDTEAF
TRBV5-4 | TRBD1 | ASSLSGQGYEKLF
TRBV2 | . | ASRDGAEAF
TRBV4-1 | TRBD1 | ASSLRTGAGANVLT
TRBV7-2 | . | ASSLESVSTDTQY
TRBV30 | . | ACREVFGYT
TRBV5-1 | . | ASSLRSVSGEKLF
TRBV7-9 | . | ASSSGQFGYT
TRBV6-6 | TRBD2 | ASSLRAGGYEQY
TRBV7-3 | . | ASSRDQSYEQY
TRBV28 | . | ASSTSSTLRDEQY
TRBV27 | . | ASSQKQGVSNEKLF
TRBV28 | . | ASGALRGPTHHTQY
TRBV5-4 | . | AIKDWRSYEQY
TRBV7-2 | . | ASSPRVGNGYT
TRBV6-5 | . | ASSYSKGGYTDTQY
TRBV5-1 | TRBD2 | ASSLVPAGAIGTQY
TRBV27 | . | ASRSSWGNEQF
TRBV10-3 | TRBD2 | AISEFASGEYEQY
TRBV4-1 | . | ASSQEPGNTIY
TRBV5-1 | TRBD1 | ASSPGQERTEAF
TRBV5-4 | . | ASSLYTDQPQH
TRBV4-3 | TRBD1 | ASSSDRDSGYT
TRBV18 | TRBD1 | ASSPPGQDPYEQY
TRBV7-2 | . | ASSPLRGQGSYEQY
TRBV11-1 | . | ASSLGGSDTGELF